The 5 T cell receptor beta chains below come from one sample, sequenced in a study of blood T cell repertoires in COVID-19. Produced via immunoSEQ multiplex PCR; TCRdb's table is partial and in-frame only. The table includes a few hundred thousand clones, roughly 85% detected once. The sequenced material came from PBMCs or T cells enriched from blood (not recorded which). These receptors came from a woman aged 45-65 years who had recovered from COVID-19.

The gene calls are TRBV4-1 and TRBJ2-1; D may be TRBD2 (6 bases). CDR3 size: 12 residues. V gave up 4 bases and J gave up 8 bases, with 9 bases separating them. Germline V gene sequence: CDR1 MGHRA, CDR2 YSYEKL. CDR3 DNA sequence: TGCGCCAGCAGCCGGGCGGGGTATGAGCAGTTCTTC. This sequence encodes CASSRAGYEQFF.

This clone is a singleton in its sample. The V call is TRBV15, the J call TRBJ1-2, with TRBD1 matching over 7 bases. The CDR3 is made up of 14 amino acids. V was pared by 2 bases and J by 5 bases, with 5 bases of the junction left unmatched. CDR1 is LNHNV, CDR2 YYDKDF, per germline (reference sequence). The CDR3 bases are TGTGCCACCAGCAGACAGGGACAGCCTTATGGCTACACCTTC. As protein: CATSRQGQPYGYTF.

V gene TRBV5-6 combines with J gene TRBJ2-7; 10 bases match TRBD2. This CDR3 comprises 16 residues. V was clipped by 0 bases and J by 7 bases; unmatched bases: 10. Germline CDR1 reads SGHDT; CDR2 reads YYEEEE. CDR3 loop: CASSLGDSGGYGEQYF. For the CDR3, the DNA is TGTGCCAGCAGCTTGGGAGATAGCGGGGGGTATGGGGAGCAGTACTTC. Supplemented by reference TRBV5-6 and TRBJ2-7, the full variable domain reads DAGVTQSPTHLIKTRGQQVTLRCSPKSGHDTVSWYQQALGQGPQFIFQYYEEEERQRGNFPDRFSGHQFPNYSSELNVNALLLGDSALYLCASSLGDSGGYGEQYFGPGTRLTVT.

With respect to this clone: Other nucleotide sequences from this sample produce the same CDR3. The chain uses TRBV9 and TRBJ1-2; D may be TRBD1 (6 bases). Trimming removed 0 bases from V and 2 bases from J, with 11 bases in between. CDR1 is SGDLS and CDR2 is YYNGEE in the germline V gene. The CDR3 is 15 amino acids. Here the CDR3 reads CASSVGGGANYGYTF. The CDR3 DNA reads as TGTGCCAGCAGCGTAGGAGGGGGGGCGAACTATGGCTACACCTTC.

The genes are TRBV4-1 and TRBJ2-7, with D perhaps matching TRBD2 (6 bases). Germline assignment: CDR1 MGHRA and CDR2 YSYEKL. Trimming took off 0 bases at V and 0 bases at J, with 12 bases between the two ends. CDR3 size: 16 residues. CDR3 protein: CASSQDSGSGSYEQYF. The CDR3 DNA reads TGCGCCAGCAGCCAAGATTCTGGTAGCGGCTCCTACGAGCAGTACTTC.